The entry that follows covers one TCR beta chain sequence. Its antigen is still unknown. The data belong to a study of Ad26.COV2.S vaccination and SARS-CoV-2 variants. TCRdb's copy holds only in-frame clones and misses some; the assay was immunoSEQ multiplex PCR. This repertoire shows some 350,000 clones, roughly nine tenths found once; its top ten account for about 3.9%. This CDR3 contains 17 residues. The V segment lost 2 bases and the J segment 6 bases; nucleotides outside the gene matches: 12. Germline V CDR1 and CDR2: SGHRS, YFSETQ. Notes on the study in general: Spike-specific TCR breadth was greater after Ad26.COV2.S than placebo. Reports say spike-specific CD8+ and CD4+ T cell responses covered substantial breadth after vaccination. Comparability of non-spike TCR breadth was observed across vaccine and placebo recipients. Analyses of TCR breadth and depth may have underestimated total T cell responses.

The TCR was taken from a human donor who had recovered from COVID-19. This sequence joins TRBV5-1 and TRBJ2-1, with 9 positions matching TRBD1. Here the sequenced sample was peripheral blood, taken after recovery from COVID-19. The chain's CDR3 is CASSFQPGQGDFNEQFF. CDR3 nucleotides: TGCGCCAGCAGCTTTCAACCGGGACAGGGCGATTTCAATGAGCAGTTCTTC.